Below are 7 T cell receptor beta chains sequenced from a single sample in a study of cytotoxic CD8 clonotypes in ibrutinib-treated CLL. The assay was immunoSEQ multiplex PCR, and TCRdb's table has in-frame clones only and misses some. The sample shows just over 200,000 clones, roughly 65% of them seen only once. The sample consisted of PBMCs, taken after 12 months of ibrutinib treatment. These receptors all come from a human donor with chronic lymphocytic leukemia.

V is TRBV5-1 and J is TRBJ1-2; D perhaps matches TRBD1 (6 bases). Germline CDR1 reads SGHRS; CDR2 reads YFSETQ. Trimming removed 4 bases at V and 6 bases at J, with 19 bases between. This CDR3 region has 15 residues. The CDR3 DNA is TGCGCCAGCAGCCTCTCCGGTGTCAGGGGCCATGGCTACACCTTC. It is translated as CASSLSGVRGHGYTF.

This clone occurred a few times. For the CDR3, the DNA is TGTGCCAGTAGTCTGGGACAGTATGGCTACACCTTC. This gives the protein CASSLGQYGYTF. The rearrangement links TRBV19 to TRBJ1-2, with 7 bases fitting TRBD1. The trim removed 5 bases at V and 5 bases at J, leaving 2 bases unmatched. Per germline, CDR1 LNHDA and CDR2 SQIVND (reference sequence). This CDR3 region has 12 residues.

There are a few counts of this clone. The chain is built from TRBV19 and TRBJ2-1; the D is unclear. This CDR3 is 11 amino acids long. The V end lost 7 bases, the J end lost 6 bases, and 7 bases lay between the germline ends. Germline values: CDR1 LNHDA, CDR2 SQIVND (reference sequence). The CDR3 is CASTPGNEQFF. CDR3 coding DNA: TGTGCCAGTACCCCTGGCAATGAGCAGTTCTTC.

The rearrangement uses TRBV28 and TRBJ1-1; D is undetermined. CDR3 length: 12 amino acids. The germline V and J ends were trimmed by 10 bases and 4 bases, with 13 bases remaining between them. In germline, CDR1 is MDHEN, CDR2 SYDVKM. The CDR3 coding sequence is TGTGCCACCAAAGAGGTGAGCACTGAAGCTTTCTTT. This translates into CATKEVSTEAFF.

In its sample, this clone was seen once. This chain uses TRBV9 with TRBJ1-6; 7 nucleotides line up with TRBD1. The CDR3 has 16 residues. Trimming cost V 3 bases and J 3 bases; bases outside gene matches: 6. Germline V gene sequence: CDR1 SGDLS, CDR2 YYNGEE. This CDR3 is CASSEQGLLYNSPLHF. The DNA for the CDR3 is TGTGCCAGCAGCGAACAGGGGCTCCTCTATAATTCACCCCTCCACTTT.

The chain employs TRBV15 and TRBJ1-1; D ambiguous. The ends were cut back, 5 bases at V and 1 base at J, with 8 bases in the middle. The CDR3 has 13 residues. Germline assignment: CDR1 LNHNV and CDR2 YYDKDF (reference sequence). The CDR3: CATSPRKNTEAFF. The CDR3 DNA is TGTGCCACCAGCCCGCGAAAGAACACTGAAGCTTTCTTT.

The chain uses TRBV6-5 and TRBJ1-1; no clear D. Deletions cut 5 bases from V and 5 bases from J, with 6 bases between. The CDR3 length is 11 residues. The germline V gene encodes CDR1 MNHEY and CDR2 SVGAGI. This CDR3 is CASSTETEAFF. In DNA, the CDR3 is TGTGCCAGCAGTACTGAGACTGAAGCTTTCTTT.